This T cell receptor (beta chain) stems from a study of cytomegalovirus exposure and HLA in healthy donors. The PCR had 60 Vbeta and 13 Jbeta primers. Method: immunoSEQ multiplex PCR; TCRdb's copy keeps in-frame clones and lacks some. The sample comprises under 200,000 clones, roughly 83% of which are singletons, and about 1% rests with the top ten. In its sample, this clone was seen a few times. Germline CDR1 and CDR2: LNHDA and SQIVND (reference sequence). This CDR3 contains 15 residues. V was pared by 3 bases and J by 4 bases, with 12 bases between. The sample was PBMCs. The V gene is TRBV19, the J gene TRBJ2-2, with D perhaps TRBD2 (5 bases). The receptor comes from a man aged 25-45 years in good health and CMV-seronegative. The CDR3 loop is CASSMMGSGTGELFF. The CDR3 bases are TGTGCCAGTAGTATGATGGGGAGTGGCACCGGGGAGCTGTTTTTT.